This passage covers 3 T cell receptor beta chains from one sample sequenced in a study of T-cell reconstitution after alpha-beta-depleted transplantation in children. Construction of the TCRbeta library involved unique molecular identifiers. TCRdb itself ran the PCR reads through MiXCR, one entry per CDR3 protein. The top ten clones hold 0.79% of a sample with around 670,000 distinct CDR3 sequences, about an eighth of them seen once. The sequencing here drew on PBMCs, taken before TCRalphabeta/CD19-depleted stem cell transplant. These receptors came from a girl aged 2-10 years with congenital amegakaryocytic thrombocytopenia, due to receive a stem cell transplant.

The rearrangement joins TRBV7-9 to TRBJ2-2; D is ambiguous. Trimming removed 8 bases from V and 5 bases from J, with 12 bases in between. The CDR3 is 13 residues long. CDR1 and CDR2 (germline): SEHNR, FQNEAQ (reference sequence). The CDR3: CASSSPATGELFF. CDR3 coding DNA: TGTGCCAGCTCATCCCCAGCAACCGGGGAGCTGTTTTTT.

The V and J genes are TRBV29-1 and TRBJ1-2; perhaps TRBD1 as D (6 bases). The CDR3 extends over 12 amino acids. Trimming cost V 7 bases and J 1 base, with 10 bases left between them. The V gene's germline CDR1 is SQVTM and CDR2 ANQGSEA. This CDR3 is CSASDSNYGYTF. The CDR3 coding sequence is TGCAGCGCCTCGGACAGTAACTATGGCTACACCTTC.

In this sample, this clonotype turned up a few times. The DNA for the CDR3 is TGTGCCTGGAGTGTGGTAAACAATGAGCAGTTCTTC. It is translated as CAWSVVNNEQFF. The J gene is TRBJ2-1, the V gene TRBV30; D ambiguous. Germline assignment: CDR1 GTSNPN and CDR2 SVGIG (reference sequence). Trimming shortened V by 0 bases and J by 5 bases, and 5 bases separated the two germline ends. The CDR3 is made up of 12 amino acids.